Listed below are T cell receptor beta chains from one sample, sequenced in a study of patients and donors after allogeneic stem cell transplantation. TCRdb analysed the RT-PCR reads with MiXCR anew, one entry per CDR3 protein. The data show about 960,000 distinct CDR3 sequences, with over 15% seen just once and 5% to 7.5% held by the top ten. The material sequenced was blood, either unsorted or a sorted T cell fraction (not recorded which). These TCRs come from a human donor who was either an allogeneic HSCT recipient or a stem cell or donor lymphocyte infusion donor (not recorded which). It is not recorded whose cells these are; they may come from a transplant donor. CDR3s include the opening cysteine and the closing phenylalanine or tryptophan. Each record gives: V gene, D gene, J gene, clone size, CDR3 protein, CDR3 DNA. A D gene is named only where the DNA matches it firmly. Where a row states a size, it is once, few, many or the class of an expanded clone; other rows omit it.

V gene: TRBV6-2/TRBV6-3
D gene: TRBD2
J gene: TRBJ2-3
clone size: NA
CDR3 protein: CASRLAGGTAQYF
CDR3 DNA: TGTGCCAGCAGACTAGCGGGAGGTACGGCGCAGTATTTT

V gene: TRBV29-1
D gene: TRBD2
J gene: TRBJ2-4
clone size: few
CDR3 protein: CSVEGGLLPPLTKNIQYF
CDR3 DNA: TGCAGCGTTGAGGGGGGACTACTTCCCCCCTTAACCAAAAACATTCAGTACTTC

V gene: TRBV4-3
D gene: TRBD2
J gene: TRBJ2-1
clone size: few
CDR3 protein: CASSQGPHGGASYNEQFF
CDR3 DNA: TGCGCCAGCAGCCAAGGTCCCCACGGGGGGGCTTCCTACAATGAGCAGTTCTTC

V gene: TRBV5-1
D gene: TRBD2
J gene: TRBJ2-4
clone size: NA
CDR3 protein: CASSTLAGAAKNIQYF
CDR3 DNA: TGCGCCAGCAGCACTTTAGCGGGAGCGGCCAAAAACATTCAGTACTTC

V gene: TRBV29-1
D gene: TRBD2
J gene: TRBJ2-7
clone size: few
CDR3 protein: CSVAGTSETYEQYF
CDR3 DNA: TGCAGCGTGGCCGGGACTAGCGAGACCTACGAGCAGTACTTC

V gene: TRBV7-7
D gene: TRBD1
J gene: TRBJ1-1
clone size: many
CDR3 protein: CASSLVVGDRVASTEAFF
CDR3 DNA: TGTGCTAGCAGCTTGGTGGTTGGAGACAGGGTAGCCTCCACTGAAGCTTTCTTT

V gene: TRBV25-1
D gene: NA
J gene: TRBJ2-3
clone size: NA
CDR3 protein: CASSVGGMDTQYF
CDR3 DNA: TGTGCCAGCAGTGTTGGGGGGATGGATACGCAGTATTTT

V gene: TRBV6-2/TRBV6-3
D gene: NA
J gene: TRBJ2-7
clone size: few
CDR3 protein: CASSPGFAGSDEQYF
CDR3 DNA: TGTGCCAGCAGTCCGGGTTTTGCGGGATCGGACGAGCAGTACTTC

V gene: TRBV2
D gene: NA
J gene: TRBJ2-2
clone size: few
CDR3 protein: CASSALGKGTGELFF
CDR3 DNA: TGTGCCAGCAGTGCCCTTGGGAAGGGCACCGGGGAGCTGTTTTTT

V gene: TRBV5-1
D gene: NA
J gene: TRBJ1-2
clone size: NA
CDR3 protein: CASSSGQVFGGYTF
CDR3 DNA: TGCGCCAGCAGCTCAGGACAAGTCTTCGGTGGCTACACCTTC

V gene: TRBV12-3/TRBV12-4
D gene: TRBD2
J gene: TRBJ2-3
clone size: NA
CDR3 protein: CASSPPWTRLSTDTQYF
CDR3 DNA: TGTGCCAGCAGTCCCCCCTGGACTAGATTAAGCACAGATACGCAGTATTTT

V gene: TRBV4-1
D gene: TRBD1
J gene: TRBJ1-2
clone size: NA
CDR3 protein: CASSQSITTGGSGGYTF
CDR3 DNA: TGCGCCAGCAGCCAATCCATTACGACAGGGGGGTCGGGCGGCTACACCTTC

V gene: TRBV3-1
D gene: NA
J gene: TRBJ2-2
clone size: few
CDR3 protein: CASSHRGASNTGELFF
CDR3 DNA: TGTGCCAGCAGCCACAGGGGGGCCTCGAACACCGGGGAGCTGTTTTTT

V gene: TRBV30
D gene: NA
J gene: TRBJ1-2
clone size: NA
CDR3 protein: CACATRGGYGYTF
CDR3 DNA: TGTGCCTGCGCGACCAGGGGAGGCTATGGCTACACCTTC

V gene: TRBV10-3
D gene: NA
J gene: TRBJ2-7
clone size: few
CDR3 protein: CAIRNRDNSYEQYF
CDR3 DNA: TGTGCCATCAGGAACCGGGACAACTCCTACGAGCAGTACTTC

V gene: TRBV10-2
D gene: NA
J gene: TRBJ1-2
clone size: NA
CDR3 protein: CASSERQGDGYTF
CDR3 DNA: TGCGCCAGCAGTGAACGGCAGGGTGATGGCTACACCTTC

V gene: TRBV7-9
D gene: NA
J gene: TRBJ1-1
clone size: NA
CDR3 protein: CASSFKGHTEAFF
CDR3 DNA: TGTGCCAGCAGCTTCAAGGGGCACACTGAAGCTTTCTTT

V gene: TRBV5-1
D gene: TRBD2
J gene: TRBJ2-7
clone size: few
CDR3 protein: CASSLLGTSGSTYEQYF
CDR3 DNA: TGCGCCAGCAGCTTGCTTGGGACTAGCGGGTCCACCTACGAGCAGTACTTC

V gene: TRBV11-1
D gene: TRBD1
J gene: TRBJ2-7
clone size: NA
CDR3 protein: CASSFKRAGGIYEQYF
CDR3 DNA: TGTGCCAGCAGCTTTAAGAGAGCAGGGGGCATTTACGAGCAGTACTTC

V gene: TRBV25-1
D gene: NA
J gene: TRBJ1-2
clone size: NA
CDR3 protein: CASSESGFGGYTF
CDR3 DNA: TGTGCCAGCAGTGAATCCGGATTTGGAGGCTACACCTTC

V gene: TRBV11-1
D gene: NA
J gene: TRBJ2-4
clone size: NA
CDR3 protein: CASSVQGTAKNIQYF
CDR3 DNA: TGTGCCAGCAGCGTACAGGGTACGGCCAAAAACATTCAGTACTTC

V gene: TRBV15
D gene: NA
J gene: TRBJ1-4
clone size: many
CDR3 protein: CATSRDKGTTNEKLFF
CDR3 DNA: TGTGCCACCAGCAGAGATAAGGGGACAACTAATGAAAAACTGTTTTTT

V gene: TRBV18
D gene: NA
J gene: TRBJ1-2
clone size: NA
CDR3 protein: CAAGEDGNYGYTF
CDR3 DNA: TGTGCCGCCGGGGAGGACGGAAACTATGGCTACACCTTC

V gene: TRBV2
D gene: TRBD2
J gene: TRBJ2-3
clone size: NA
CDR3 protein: CASSESGGRTDTQYF
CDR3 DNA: TGTGCCAGCAGTGAGTCGGGGGGGCGCACAGATACGCAGTATTTT

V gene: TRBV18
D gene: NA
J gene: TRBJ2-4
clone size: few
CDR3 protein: CASSPPDRGQNIQYF
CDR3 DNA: TGTGCCAGCTCACCACCCGACAGAGGACAAAACATTCAGTACTTC

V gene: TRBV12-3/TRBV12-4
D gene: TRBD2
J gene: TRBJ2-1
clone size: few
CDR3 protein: CASSLAVGGSSFYNEQFF
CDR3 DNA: TGTGCCAGCAGTTTGGCCGTTGGCGGGAGCAGTTTCTACAATGAGCAGTTCTTC

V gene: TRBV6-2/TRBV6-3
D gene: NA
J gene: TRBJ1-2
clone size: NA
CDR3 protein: CASSRTKDGYTF
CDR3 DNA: TGTGCCAGCAGTAGGACCAAGGATGGCTACACCTTC

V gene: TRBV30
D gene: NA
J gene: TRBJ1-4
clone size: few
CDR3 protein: CAWSGAEFGKLFF
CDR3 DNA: TGTGCCTGGAGCGGCGCAGAGTTCGGAAAACTGTTTTTT

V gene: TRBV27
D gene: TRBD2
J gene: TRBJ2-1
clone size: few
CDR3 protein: CATYPGGASYNEQFF
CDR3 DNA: TGTGCCACTTACCCGGGGGGGGCCTCCTACAATGAGCAGTTCTTC

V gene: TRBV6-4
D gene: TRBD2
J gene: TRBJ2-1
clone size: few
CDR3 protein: CASKIQAGGYEQFF
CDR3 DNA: TGTGCCAGCAAGATTCAAGCGGGAGGTTATGAGCAGTTCTTC

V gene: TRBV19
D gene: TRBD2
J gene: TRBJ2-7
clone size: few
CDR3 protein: CASKVAGPYEQYF
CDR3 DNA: TGTGCCAGTAAGGTAGCGGGACCCTACGAGCAGTACTTC

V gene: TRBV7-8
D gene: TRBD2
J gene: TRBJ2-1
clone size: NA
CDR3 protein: CASSSGLAGLDEQFF
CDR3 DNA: TGTGCCAGCAGCTCGGGACTAGCGGGGTTGGATGAGCAGTTCTTC

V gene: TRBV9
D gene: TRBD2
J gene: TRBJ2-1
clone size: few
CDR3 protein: CASSAGTSRRFGDEQFF
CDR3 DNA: TGTGCCAGCAGCGCCGGGACTAGCCGCCGGTTTGGAGATGAGCAGTTCTTC

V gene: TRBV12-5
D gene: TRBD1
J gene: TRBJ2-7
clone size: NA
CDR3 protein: CASGFSTGGFYEQYF
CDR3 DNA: TGTGCTAGTGGTTTCTCAACAGGGGGCTTCTACGAGCAGTACTTC

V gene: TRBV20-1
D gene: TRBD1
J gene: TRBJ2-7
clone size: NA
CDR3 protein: CSARGDRGPVYEQYF
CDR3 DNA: TGCAGTGCTAGGGGGGACAGGGGGCCAGTTTACGAGCAGTACTTC

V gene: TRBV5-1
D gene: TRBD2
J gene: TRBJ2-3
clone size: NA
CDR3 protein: CASREVAGVSDTQYF
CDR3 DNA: TGCGCCAGCAGAGAGGTAGCGGGAGTTTCAGATACGCAGTATTTT

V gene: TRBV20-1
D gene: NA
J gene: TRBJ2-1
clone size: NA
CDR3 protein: CSARDLSGAHEQFF
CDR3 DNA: TGCAGTGCTAGAGATCTGTCAGGGGCACATGAGCAGTTCTTC

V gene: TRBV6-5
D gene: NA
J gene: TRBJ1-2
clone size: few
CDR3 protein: CASSYGQGTGNYGYTF
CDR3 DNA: TGTGCCAGCAGTTACGGTCAGGGAACGGGCAACTATGGCTACACCTTC

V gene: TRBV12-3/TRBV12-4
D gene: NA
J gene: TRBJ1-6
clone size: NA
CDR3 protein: CASRLGSENSPLHF
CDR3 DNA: TGTGCCAGCAGGCTAGGGAGTGAAAATTCACCCCTCCACTTT

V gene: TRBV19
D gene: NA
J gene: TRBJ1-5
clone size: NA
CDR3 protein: CASSIRGVVQGHQPQHF
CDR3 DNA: TGTGCCAGTAGTATAAGGGGCGTAGTGCAGGGCCATCAGCCCCAGCATTTT

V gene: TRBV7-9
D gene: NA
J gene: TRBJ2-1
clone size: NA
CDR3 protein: CASSAPGLPGDNEQFF
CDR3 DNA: TGTGCCAGCAGCGCCCCGGGACTCCCGGGCGACAATGAGCAGTTCTTC

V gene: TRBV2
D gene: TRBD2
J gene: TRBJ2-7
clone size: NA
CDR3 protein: CASSGTSGRGALDEQYF
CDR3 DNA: TGTGCCAGCTCCGGGACTAGCGGGAGAGGCGCACTAGACGAGCAGTACTTC

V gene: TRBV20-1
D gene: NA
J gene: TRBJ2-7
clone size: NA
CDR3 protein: CSARRRDSYEQYF
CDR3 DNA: TGCAGTGCTAGAAGGAGGGACTCCTACGAGCAGTACTTC

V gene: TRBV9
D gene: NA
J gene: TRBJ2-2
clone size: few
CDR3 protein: CASSAFSSDTGELFF
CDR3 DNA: TGTGCCAGTAGCGCTTTCAGTAGCGACACCGGGGAGCTGTTTTTT

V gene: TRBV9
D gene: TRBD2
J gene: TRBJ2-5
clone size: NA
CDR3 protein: CASSVGLAGVTQYF
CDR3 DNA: TGTGCCAGCAGCGTAGGACTAGCGGGGGTGACCCAGTACTTC

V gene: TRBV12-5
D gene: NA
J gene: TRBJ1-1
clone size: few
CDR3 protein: CASGFWGTEAFF
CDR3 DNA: TGTGCTAGTGGTTTTTGGGGCACTGAAGCTTTCTTT

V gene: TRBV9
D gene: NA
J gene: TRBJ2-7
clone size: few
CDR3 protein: CASSANRGSHEQYF
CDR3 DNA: TGTGCCAGCAGCGCAAATAGGGGTTCACACGAGCAGTACTTC

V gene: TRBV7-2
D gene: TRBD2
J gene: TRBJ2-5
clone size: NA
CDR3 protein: CASSLALVAGGPETQYF
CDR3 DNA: TGTGCCAGCAGCTTAGCGCTGGTAGCGGGGGGGCCCGAGACCCAGTACTTC

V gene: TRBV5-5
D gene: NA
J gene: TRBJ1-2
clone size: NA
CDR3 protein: CASSLGQGAYTF
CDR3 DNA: TGTGCCAGCAGCTTGGGGCAGGGCGCCTACACCTTC

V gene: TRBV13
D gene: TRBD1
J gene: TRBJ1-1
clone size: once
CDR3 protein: CASSQQLTGALNTEALF
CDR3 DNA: TGTGCCAGCAGCCAACAACTGACAGGGGCCCTGAACACTGAAGCTCTCTTT

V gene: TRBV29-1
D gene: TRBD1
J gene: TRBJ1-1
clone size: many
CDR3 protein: CSGQGARTEAFF
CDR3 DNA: TGCAGCGGACAGGGGGCGCGCACTGAAGCTTTCTTT

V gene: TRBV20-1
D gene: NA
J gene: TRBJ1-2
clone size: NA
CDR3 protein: CSARAPRTVSYGYTF
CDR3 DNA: TGCAGTGCTAGAGCGCCCAGAACAGTATCCTATGGCTACACCTTC

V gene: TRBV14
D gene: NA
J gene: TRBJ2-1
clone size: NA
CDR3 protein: CASSQIGTYNEQFF
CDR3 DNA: TGTGCCAGCAGCCAAATTGGAACTTACAATGAGCAGTTCTTC